This is a list of T cell receptor beta chains from one sample in a study of cytomegalovirus exposure and HLA in healthy donors. Only in-frame clones appear in the TCRdb table, and some are missing; sequencing was by immunoSEQ multiplex PCR. The repertoire table contains 150,000 to 250,000 clones. What was sequenced was PBMCs. The receptors derive from a boy aged 10-17 years in good health and CMV-seronegative. CDR3s include the opening cysteine and the closing phenylalanine or tryptophan. Fields, in order: V gene, D gene, J gene, CDR3 DNA, CDR3 protein. The D gene is left open where the match is weak.

v_call: TRBV9
d_call: -
j_call: TRBJ2-4
cdr3_nt: TGTGCCAGCAGCCCGGCAAGCGCCGTAGCCAAAAACATTCAGTACTTC
cdr3_aa: CASSPASAVAKNIQYF

v_call: TRBV11-2
d_call: TRBD2
j_call: TRBJ2-3
cdr3_nt: TGTGCCAGCACCCAAGGTGGGACTAGCGGGGGGTCGCAGTATTTT
cdr3_aa: CASTQGGTSGGSQYF

v_call: TRBV29-1
d_call: TRBD1
j_call: TRBJ2-4
cdr3_nt: TGCAGCGTGGGGACAGTGAACATTCAGTACTTC
cdr3_aa: CSVGTVNIQYF

v_call: TRBV6-1
d_call: -
j_call: TRBJ2-1
cdr3_nt: TGTGCCAGCCGAGACAGTCTTTCGCAGTTCTTC
cdr3_aa: CASRDSLSQFF

v_call: TRBV30
d_call: -
j_call: TRBJ1-1
cdr3_nt: TGTGCCTGGGGGTTTCGCGGCGAGAATTCAGACACTGAAGCTTTCTTT
cdr3_aa: CAWGFRGENSDTEAFF

v_call: TRBV30
d_call: -
j_call: TRBJ2-7
cdr3_nt: TGTGCCTGGAGTGGGAGTTTGCGGGACGAGCAGTACTTC
cdr3_aa: CAWSGSLRDEQYF

v_call: TRBV19
d_call: TRBD2
j_call: TRBJ2-1
cdr3_nt: TGTGCCAGTAGCCTATGGACTAGTGATGAGCAGTTCTTC
cdr3_aa: CASSLWTSDEQFF

v_call: TRBV28
d_call: -
j_call: TRBJ1-1
cdr3_nt: TGTGCCAGCAGCCATCGGAGGGGATCGAACACTGAAGCTTTCTTT
cdr3_aa: CASSHRRGSNTEAFF

v_call: TRBV11-1
d_call: -
j_call: TRBJ2-7
cdr3_nt: TGTGCCAGCAGCTCGCCTCGTTGGACAGAGAGCTCCTACGAGCAGTACTTC
cdr3_aa: CASSSPRWTESSYEQYF

v_call: TRBV19
d_call: -
j_call: TRBJ2-1
cdr3_nt: TGTGCCAGTGCTAGCCCCGGGACAAATTCCTACAATGAGCAGTTCTTC
cdr3_aa: CASASPGTNSYNEQFF

v_call: TRBV25-1
d_call: TRBD1
j_call: TRBJ2-5
cdr3_nt: TGTGCCAGCAGGAGACAGGGGGCAGAGACCCAGTACTTC
cdr3_aa: CASRRQGAETQYF

v_call: TRBV15
d_call: TRBD2
j_call: TRBJ2-7
cdr3_nt: TGTGCCACCAGCACGCGACTAGCGGTTGTGGAAGAGCAGTACTTC
cdr3_aa: CATSTRLAVVEEQYF

v_call: TRBV5-4
d_call: -
j_call: TRBJ1-1
cdr3_nt: TGTGCCAGCAGCCGAGGCACGAACACTGAAGCTTTCTTT
cdr3_aa: CASSRGTNTEAFF

v_call: TRBV4-2
d_call: TRBD2
j_call: TRBJ2-5
cdr3_nt: TGTGCCAGCAGCCAAGATCGGAGTAGCGGGGGACAGGAGACCCAGTACTTC
cdr3_aa: CASSQDRSSGGQETQYF

v_call: TRBV5-1
d_call: TRBD1
j_call: TRBJ2-1
cdr3_nt: TGCGCCAGCATCGCCGGGACAGGGAGAGGGAATGAGCAGTTCTTC
cdr3_aa: CASIAGTGRGNEQFF

v_call: TRBV11-2
d_call: -
j_call: TRBJ1-2
cdr3_nt: TGTGCCAGCAGCTTGACCCTCGGGAGGGTTGGCTACACCTTC
cdr3_aa: CASSLTLGRVGYTF

v_call: TRBV4-3
d_call: -
j_call: TRBJ1-2
cdr3_nt: TGCGCCAGCAGCCAAGATCGGTTCGGGGGCTATGGCTACACCTTC
cdr3_aa: CASSQDRFGGYGYTF

v_call: TRBV29-1
d_call: -
j_call: TRBJ2-7
cdr3_nt: TGCAGCGTTGAAATCGACGGCAGGGGTGACTACGAGCAGTACTTC
cdr3_aa: CSVEIDGRGDYEQYF

v_call: TRBV5-1
d_call: -
j_call: TRBJ1-6
cdr3_nt: TGCGCCAGCAGCCCGTCGACTGATAATTCACCCCTCCACTTT
cdr3_aa: CASSPSTDNSPLHF

v_call: TRBV5-1
d_call: -
j_call: TRBJ2-3
cdr3_nt: TGCGCCAGCAGCTCGATCGCAGGGACAGATACGCAGTATTTT
cdr3_aa: CASSSIAGTDTQYF

v_call: TRBV4-2
d_call: TRBD2
j_call: TRBJ2-5
cdr3_nt: TGTGCCAGCAGCCAGGAGGGAGGGGAGACCCAGTACTTC
cdr3_aa: CASSQEGGETQYF

v_call: TRBV6-5
d_call: -
j_call: TRBJ2-3
cdr3_nt: TGTGCCAGCAGGTCGGTCGCAGATACGCAGTATTTT
cdr3_aa: CASRSVADTQYF

v_call: TRBV7-9
d_call: -
j_call: TRBJ1-1
cdr3_nt: TGTGCCAGCAGCTTTACATCGAACACTGAAGCTTTCTTT
cdr3_aa: CASSFTSNTEAFF

v_call: TRBV10-3
d_call: TRBD1
j_call: TRBJ1-5
cdr3_nt: TGTGCCACCTTACAGGGGGCAAGCTATAGCAATCAGCCCCAGCATTTT
cdr3_aa: CATLQGASYSNQPQHF

v_call: TRBV5-8
d_call: -
j_call: TRBJ1-1
cdr3_nt: TGTGCCAGCAGCTTCTCGCAGATTGAAGCTTTCTTT
cdr3_aa: CASSFSQIEAFF

v_call: TRBV7-2
d_call: -
j_call: TRBJ1-2
cdr3_nt: TGTGCCAGCAGCTTATTGCCCGGCTATGGCTACACCTTC
cdr3_aa: CASSLLPGYGYTF

v_call: TRBV6-1
d_call: -
j_call: TRBJ2-1
cdr3_nt: TGTGCCAGCAGTGCCATGGGGGGGGGCCCCTACAATGAGCAGTTCTTC
cdr3_aa: CASSAMGGGPYNEQFF

v_call: TRBV5-3
d_call: -
j_call: TRBJ1-2
cdr3_nt: TGTGCCAGAAGAAACGGTTGTTTCTATGGCTACACCTTC
cdr3_aa: CARRNGCFYGYTF

v_call: TRBV10-1
d_call: TRBD2
j_call: TRBJ2-1
cdr3_nt: TGCGCCAGCAGCGGAGCGGGACCCCTCAATGAGCAGTTCTTC
cdr3_aa: CASSGAGPLNEQFF